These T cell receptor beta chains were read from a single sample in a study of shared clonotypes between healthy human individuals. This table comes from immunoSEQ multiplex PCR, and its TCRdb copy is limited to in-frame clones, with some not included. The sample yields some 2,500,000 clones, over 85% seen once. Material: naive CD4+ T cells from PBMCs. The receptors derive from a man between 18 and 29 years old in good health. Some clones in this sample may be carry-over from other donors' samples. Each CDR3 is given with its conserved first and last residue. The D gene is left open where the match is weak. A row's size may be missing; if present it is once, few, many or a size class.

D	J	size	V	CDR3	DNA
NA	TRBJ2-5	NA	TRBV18	CASSPPRSQETQYF	TGTGCCAGCTCACCACCGCGGAGCCAAGAGACCCAGTACTTC
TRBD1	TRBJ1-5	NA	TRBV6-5	CASGQGKSQPQHF	TGTGCCAGCGGACAGGGGAAATCTCAGCCCCAGCATTTT
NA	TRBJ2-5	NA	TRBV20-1	CSAARRETQYF	TGCAGTGCAGCACGCAGGGAGACCCAGTACTTC
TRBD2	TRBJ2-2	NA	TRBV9	CASSQTSGNTGELFF	TGTGCCAGCAGCCAGACTAGCGGGAACACCGGGGAGCTGTTTTTT
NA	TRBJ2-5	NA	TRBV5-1	CASSGGNQETQYF	TGCGCCAGCAGCGGCGGGAACCAAGAGACCCAGTACTTC
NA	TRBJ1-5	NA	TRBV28	CASSPPGWMAQPQHF	TGTGCCAGCAGCCCGCCGGGGTGGATGGCTCAGCCCCAGCATTTT
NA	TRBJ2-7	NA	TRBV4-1	CASSKDGGMPEQYF	TGCGCCAGCAGCAAAGACGGGGGTATGCCCGAGCAGTACTTC
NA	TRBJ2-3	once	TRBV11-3	CASSLGQGTDTQYF	TGTGCCAGCAGCCTGGGCCAGGGCACAGATACGCAGTATTTT
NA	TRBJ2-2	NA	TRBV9	CASSPFWGMGPGELFF	TGTGCCAGCAGCCCCTTTTGGGGGATGGGACCCGGGGAGCTGTTTTTT
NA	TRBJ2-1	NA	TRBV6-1	CACSAGHGDEQFF	TGTGCCTGTAGCGCGGGGCATGGAGATGAGCAGTTCTTC
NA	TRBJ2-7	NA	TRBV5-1	CASSLGRVPYEQYF	TGCGCCAGCAGCTTGGGACGGGTACCCTACGAGCAGTACTTC
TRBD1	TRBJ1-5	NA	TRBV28	CASSLGQVNQPQHF	TGTGCCAGCAGTTTGGGACAGGTTAATCAGCCCCAGCATTTT
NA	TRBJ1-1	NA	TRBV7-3	CASSLRSGTEAFF	TGTGCCAGCAGCTTAAGGTCGGGCACTGAAGCTTTCTTT
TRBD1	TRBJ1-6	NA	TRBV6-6	CASGVGQGNSPLHF	TGTGCCAGCGGAGTGGGACAGGGGAATTCACCCCTCCACTTT
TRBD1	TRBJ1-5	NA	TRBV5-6	CASSPWDRGLQPQHF	TGTGCCAGCAGCCCGTGGGACAGGGGGCTTCAGCCCCAGCATTTT
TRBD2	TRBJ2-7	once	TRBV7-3	CASSSTSGPYYEQYF	TGTGCCAGCAGCTCAACTAGCGGGCCATACTACGAGCAGTACTTC